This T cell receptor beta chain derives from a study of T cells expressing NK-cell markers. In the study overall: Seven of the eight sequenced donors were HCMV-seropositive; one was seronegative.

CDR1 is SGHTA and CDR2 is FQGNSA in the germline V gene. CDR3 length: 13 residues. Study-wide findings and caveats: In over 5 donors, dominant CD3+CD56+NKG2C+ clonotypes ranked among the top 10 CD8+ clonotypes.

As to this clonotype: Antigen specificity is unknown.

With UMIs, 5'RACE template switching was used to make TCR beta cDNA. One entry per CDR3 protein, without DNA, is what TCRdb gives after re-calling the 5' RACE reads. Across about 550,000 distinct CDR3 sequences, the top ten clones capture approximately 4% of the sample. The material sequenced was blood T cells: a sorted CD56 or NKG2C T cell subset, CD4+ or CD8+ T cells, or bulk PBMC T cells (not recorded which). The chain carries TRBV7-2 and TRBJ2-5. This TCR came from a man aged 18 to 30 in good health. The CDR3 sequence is CASSPLASGTQYF.